These 12 T cell receptor beta chains share one sample of origin, sequenced in a study of CD8 T cells in ankylosing spondylitis (dated 2017 in TCRdb). Library method: 5' RACE. TCRdb names Illumina HiSeq 2500 as the instrument used. TCRdb trimmed public reads at Q25 via fastp, called clones via MiXCR and kept in-frame beta chains. Rows are combined by CDR3 protein, so each entry shows the most common genes and DNA. The sample profile shows 200,000 to 300,000 distinct CDR3 sequences; 7.5% to 9% of them were found once. The ten largest clones capture about 6.5% of the sample. The sample comprised blood, either unsorted or a sorted T cell fraction (not recorded which). All receptors derive from a male donor with ankylosing spondylitis or in good health (not recorded which).

This clonotype was detected many times. The CDR3 region has the DNA TGTGCCAGCAGCCAAGGGGGACTCTCGGGTGAGCAGTTCTTC. This sequence encodes CASSQGGLSGEQFF. J is TRBJ2-1 and V is TRBV3-1, with D perhaps matching TRBD2 (6 bases). Germline CDR1 LGHDT, CDR2 YNNKEL (reference sequence). Trimming took 1 base from V and 9 from J, leaving 13 bases between them. The CDR3 spans 14 residues.

This clonotype showed up many times. The rearrangement links TRBV5-5 to TRBJ1-1, with D possibly being TRBD1 (5 bases). The CDR3 extends over 17 amino acids. The V end lost 0 bases, the J end lost 4 bases, and 19 bases lay between the germline ends. Germline V lookup: CDR1 SGHKS, CDR2 YYEKEE (reference sequence). The CDR3 loop reads CASSLGSSGRVSTEAFF. In DNA form, the CDR3 reads TGTGCCAGCAGCTTGGGTTCTTCAGGGCGCGTTAGCACTGAAGCTTTCTTT.

The sample holds many counts of this clonotype. The chain joins TRBV7-9 to TRBJ2-7; no clear D gene. CDR1 is SEHNR and CDR2 is FQNEAQ in the germline V gene (reference sequence). The CDR3 is made up of 15 amino acids. V lost 1 base, J lost 3 bases, and 13 bases lay in between. DNA of the CDR3: TGTGCCAGCAGCTTAGACGAGCTTGGGGTCTACGAGCAGTACTTC. Translation: CASSLDELGVYEQYF.

A single count supports this clonotype. The chain couples TRBV11-1 to TRBJ2-5, with D possibly called TRBD1 or TRBD2 (7 bases each). The germline CDR1 and CDR2 sequences are SGHAT and FQDESV (reference sequence). The CDR3 is made up of 18 amino acids. V lost 0 bases, J lost 1 base, and 18 bases lay in between. CDR3 nucleotide sequence: TGTGCCAGCAGCTTAGCCGATGGGGAGGGGGCAATCCAAGAGACCCAGTACTTC. Amino acid sequence: CASSLADGEGAIQETQYF.

This clonotype was counted between two and nine times. The rearrangement links TRBV20-1 to TRBJ2-7; TRBD2 aligns across 9 bases. CDR1 and CDR2 (germline): DFQATT, SNEGSKA (reference sequence). The CDR3 has 17 residues. The V gene end was trimmed by 0 bases and the J gene end by 2 bases; junction bases not matched to a gene: 11. The CDR3 protein is CSAREVAGEGFPYEQYF. The CDR3 nucleotides are TGCAGTGCTAGAGAGGTAGCGGGAGAGGGATTCCCCTACGAGCAGTACTTC.

This clonotype appeared many times. The J gene is TRBJ1-1, the V gene TRBV20-1; 7 positions match TRBD1. The CDR3 runs 15 residues. V was pared by 5 bases and J by 4 bases, with 13 bases of the junction left unmatched. Germline V gives CDR1 DFQATT, CDR2 SNEGSKA (reference sequence). The CDR3, as DNA: TGCAGTGCTCCGCAGGGGGGATTTTTGGGCACTGAAGCTTTCTTT. Its protein product is CSAPQGGFLGTEAFF.

This clonotype occurred many times. This chain's CDR3 is CASSERGAGLNEQFF. The DNA for the CDR3 is TGCGCCAGCAGTGAGCGGGGGGCCGGCCTTAATGAGCAGTTCTTC. The gene calls are TRBV10-2 and TRBJ2-1; the D gene is possibly TRBD2 (7 bases). The CDR3 contains 15 residues. The V end lost 2 bases, the J end lost 7 bases, and 15 bases lay between the germline ends. From germline, CDR1 is WSHSY and CDR2 SAAADI.

This clonotype was seen ten or more times. The V call is TRBV29-1, the J call TRBJ2-7, with 8 nucleotides matching TRBD1. Germline trimming cut 3 bases from V and 2 bases from J; bases unmatched to any gene: 6. This CDR3 is 14 amino acids long. CDR1 is SQVTM and CDR2 is ANQGSEA in the germline V gene. The CDR3 DNA reads as TGCAGCGTTGAGGGGACAGGTCTTACCTACGAGCAGTACTTC. Its protein product is CSVEGTGLTYEQYF.

V gene TRBV5-1 combines with J gene TRBJ1-2, with D possibly being TRBD1 (5 bases). CDR3 length: 13 residues. Germline values: CDR1 SGHRS, CDR2 YFSETQ. V lost 0 bases and J 8 bases, leaving 11 bases between the germline ends. The CDR3 DNA follows: TGCGCCAGCAGCTTGGGGGACCTCCCCGGCTACACCTTC. Translating gives CASSLGDLPGYTF. Combining the CDR3 with reference TRBV5-1 and TRBJ1-2 gives the whole variable domain KAGVTQTPRYLIKTRGQQVTLSCSPISGHRSVSWYQQTPGQGLQFLFEYFSETQRNKGNFPGRFSGRQFSNSRSEMNVSTLELGDSALYLCASSLGDLPGYTFGSGTRLTVV.

The J gene is TRBJ2-2, the V gene TRBV9; TRBD2 matches at 7 bases. The CDR3 is made up of 14 amino acids. Losses at the gene ends were 7 bases for V and 1 base for J; bases not matched to a gene: 4. Germline CDR1 is SGDLS and CDR2 is YYNGEE. The CDR3 sequence: CASGPGGNTGELFF. The CDR3 bases are TGTGCCAGCGGGCCGGGGGGGAACACCGGGGAGCTGTTTTTT.

Only a few counts were recorded for this clonotype. The chain carries TRBV12-3 or TRBV12-4 and TRBJ2-7, with 12 bases aligning to TRBD2. The CDR3 spans 14 residues. V dropped 5 bases and J dropped 7; count of bases not matched to a gene: 6. CDR3 loop: CASSPSGRVWEQYF. CDR3 nucleotides: TGTGCCAGCAGTCCTAGCGGGAGGGTTTGGGAGCAGTACTTC.

This clonotype was observed at least ten times. The chain recombines TRBV5-1 with TRBJ2-3; D is possibly TRBD1 or TRBD2 (6 bases each). Germline assignment: CDR1 SGHRS and CDR2 YFSETQ. There are 18 residues in the CDR3. V was shortened by 0 bases and J by 5 bases, with 22 bases between the two germline ends. DNA for the CDR3: TGCGCCAGCAGCTTGGAGGTAGTTGGACGGGGGCGTCAAGATACGCAGTATTTT. It yields the protein CASSLEVVGRGRQDTQYF.